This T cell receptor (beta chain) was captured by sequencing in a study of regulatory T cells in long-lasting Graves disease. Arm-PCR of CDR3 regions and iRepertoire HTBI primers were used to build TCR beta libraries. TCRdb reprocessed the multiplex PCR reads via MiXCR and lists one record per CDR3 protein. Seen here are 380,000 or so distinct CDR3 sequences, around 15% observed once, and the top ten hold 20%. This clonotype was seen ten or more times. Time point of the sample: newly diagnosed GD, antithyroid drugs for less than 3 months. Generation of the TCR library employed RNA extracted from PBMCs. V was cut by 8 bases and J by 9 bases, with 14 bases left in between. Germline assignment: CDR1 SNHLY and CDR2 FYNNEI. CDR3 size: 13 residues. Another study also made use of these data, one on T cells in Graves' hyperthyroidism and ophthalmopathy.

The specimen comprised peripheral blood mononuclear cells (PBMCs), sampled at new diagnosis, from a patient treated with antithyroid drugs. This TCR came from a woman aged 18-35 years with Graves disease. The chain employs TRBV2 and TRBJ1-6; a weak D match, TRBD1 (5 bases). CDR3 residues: CASLREMGSPLHF. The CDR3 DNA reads TGTGCCAGCCTCAGGGAGATGGGTTCACCCCTCCACTTT.